This TCR beta chain originates from a study of T cell clonotyping in hematopoietic cell transplantation. V was clipped by 1 base and J by 2 bases, with 9 bases between them. The CDR3 spans 15 residues. Germline loops: CDR1 SGHTA, CDR2 FQGNSA. Findings and caveats of the study: Without cell sorting, CD4 versus CD8 contributions remain unresolved.

Turning to this clone: The antigen is undetermined.

Clones were read by immunoSEQ multiplex PCR, and TCRdb kept only the in-frame ones, dropping some. The sample holds more than 12,000 clones, about three fifths seen once. This TCR was sampled from a human donor who either received an allogeneic hematopoietic cell transplant for a myeloid malignancy or was a related donor (not recorded which). Some clones in this sample may be carry-over from other donors' samples. The chain links TRBV7-2 to TRBJ1-3; D is ambiguous. Sequencing was done on a sample of PBMCs. In DNA, the CDR3 is TGTGCCAGCAGCTTAGGGAGCGGGGCTGGAAACACCATATATTTT. This encodes CASSLGSGAGNTIYF.